The 25 T cell receptor beta chains below come from one sample, sequenced in a study of T cell responses to AZD1222 COVID-19 vaccine. This table comes from immunoSEQ multiplex PCR, and its TCRdb copy is limited to in-frame clones, with some not included. The data contain roughly 140,000 clones, 82% of them singletons. The sequenced sample was peripheral blood, obtained on day 0 of MenACWY control vaccination. The receptors were sampled from an adult in good health.

This clone has just a few counts. The V and J genes are TRBV28 and TRBJ1-1; 8 bases align to TRBD1. The CDR3 sequence is 15 residues long. Germline CDR1 MDHEN, CDR2 SYDVKM. The J segment lost 1 base and the V segment lost 6 bases, leaving 7 bases of the junction unmatched. CDR3 region: CASSRTGTTNTEAFF. In DNA, the CDR3 is TGTGCCAGCAGCCGGACAGGGACCACGAACACTGAAGCTTTCTTT.

The V and J genes are TRBV6-5 and TRBJ2-7, with D perhaps being TRBD1 or TRBD2 (5 bases each). CDR1 MNHEY and CDR2 SVGAGI come from the germline V gene. This CDR3 is 13 amino acids long. Between the trimmed V and J ends, which lost 10 bases and 3 bases, there was a span of 16 bases. This chain's CDR3 is CAIALGENYEQYF. As DNA, the CDR3 is TGTGCCATCGCCCTAGGGGAGAACTACGAGCAGTACTTC.

This chain uses TRBV10-2 with TRBJ2-5, with a tentative D call TRBD2 (7 bases). This CDR3 spans 15 amino acids. V was cut by 3 bases and J by 1 base, with 12 bases left in between. Germline V gene lookup returns CDR1 WSHSY and CDR2 SAAADI. CDR3 sequence (DNA): TGCGCCAGCAGTGATCGGGGGGCATTCCAAGAGACCCAGTACTTC. It yields the protein CASSDRGAFQETQYF.

This clone was observed once. The gene calls are TRBV9 and TRBJ2-3, with a possible D match to TRBD2 (6 bases). Trimming shortened V by 4 bases and J by 0 bases, and 12 bases separated the two germline ends. From germline, CDR1 is SGDLS and CDR2 YYNGEE. The CDR3 spans 15 residues. CDR3 DNA sequence: TGTGCCAGCAGCTACTCGGCGGGGAGCACAGATACGCAGTATTTT. Its translation: CASSYSAGSTDTQYF.

The CDR3 DNA is TGTGCCAACACAGGGCGGAACTATGGCTACACCTTC. Its translation: CANTGRNYGYTF. The V gene is TRBV25-1, the J gene TRBJ1-2, with D possibly being TRBD1 (6 bases). Per germline, CDR1 MGHDK and CDR2 SYGVNS. The ends were cut back, 10 bases at V and 2 bases at J, with 11 bases in the middle. The CDR3 is 12 residues long.

The V gene is TRBV5-5, the J gene TRBJ1-1, with 7 bases that match TRBD1. The CDR3 extends over 17 amino acids. Looked up from germline, CDR1 is SGHKS and CDR2 is YYEKEE (reference sequence). The V gene end was trimmed by 3 bases and the J gene end by 0 bases; junction bases not matched to a gene: 11. In nucleotides, the CDR3 is TGTGCCAGCAGCTCTATACAGGGGTCCTCCCTGAACACTGAAGCTTTCTTT. Encoded protein: CASSSIQGSSLNTEAFF.

This sequence joins TRBV9 and TRBJ1-1; D is undetermined. Germline V CDR1 and CDR2: SGDLS, YYNGEE. V lost 1 base and J 3 bases, leaving 10 bases between the germline ends. The CDR3 sequence is 14 residues long. DNA for the CDR3: TGTGCCAGCAGCGTACTGGGAACGGACACTGAAGCTTTCTTT. This codes for CASSVLGTDTEAFF.

V gene TRBV3-1 (or the pseudogene TRBV3-2) combines with J gene TRBJ1-6, with TRBD1 matching 8 bases. CDR1 is LGHDT and CDR2 is YNNKEL in the germline V gene (reference sequence). V lost 0 bases, J lost 8 bases, and 3 bases stayed unmatched. This CDR3 spans 15 amino acids. DNA for the CDR3: TGTGCCAGCAGCCAAGACCGGACAGGGCATTCACCCCTCCACTTT. This translates into CASSQDRTGHSPLHF.

V usage is TRBV5-4 and J usage is TRBJ1-1; D might be TRBD1 (5 bases). Trimming pared 4 bases from V and 1 base from J, leaving 11 bases between. From germline, CDR1 is SGHNT and CDR2 YYREEE (reference sequence). The CDR3 runs 14 residues. In DNA form, the CDR3 reads TGTGCCAGCAGCCCCTTTGGGGGGAACACTGAAGCTTTCTTT. It codes for CASSPFGGNTEAFF.

The V gene is TRBV5-5, the J gene TRBJ2-7; 14 nucleotides agree with TRBD2. The V gene end was trimmed by 4 bases and the J gene end by 7 bases; junction bases not matched to a gene: 7. The germline V gene has CDR1 SGHKS and CDR2 YYEKEE (reference sequence). The CDR3 totals 15 residues. CDR3 sequence: CASSRGTSGGGEQYF. The DNA of the CDR3 is TGTGCCAGCAGCCGTGGGACTAGCGGGGGAGGAGAGCAGTACTTC. The full variable domain, completed using reference TRBV5-5 and TRBJ2-7, is DAGVTQSPTHLIKTRGQQVTLRCSPISGHKSVSWYQQVLGQGPQFIFQYYEKEERGRGNFPDRFSARQFPNYSSELNVNALLLGDSALYLCASSRGTSGGGEQYFGPGTRLTVT.

This chain uses TRBV19 with TRBJ2-3; 7 bases match TRBD1. Germline loops: CDR1 LNHDA, CDR2 SQIVND (reference sequence). The length of the CDR3 is 16 residues. Trimming removed 8 bases from V and 0 bases from J; junction bases left unmatched: 11. The CDR3 protein is CASRTDRASSTDTQYF. In DNA form, the CDR3 reads TGTGCCAGTCGGACTGACAGGGCTTCTAGCACAGATACGCAGTATTTT.

The rearrangement joins TRBV13 to TRBJ2-1; D possibly corresponds to TRBD2 (5 bases). CDR1 and CDR2 from the germline V gene are PRHDT and FYEKMQ (reference sequence). This CDR3 spans 17 amino acids. The germline V and J ends were trimmed by 0 bases and 5 bases, with 17 bases remaining between them. CDR3 nucleotide sequence: TGTGCCAGCAGCTTAGGCCTGGGGTTGGAGGATCACAATGAGCAGTTCTTC. It specifies CASSLGLGLEDHNEQFF.

The genes are TRBV24-1 and TRBJ2-5; either TRBD1 or TRBD2 may fit D (6 bases each). V was pared by 5 bases and J by 5 bases, with 8 bases between. The CDR3 length is 12 residues. Germline V CDR1 and CDR2: KGHDR, SFDVKD. The chain's CDR3 is CATSGGGETQYF. CDR3 DNA sequence: TGTGCCACCAGTGGAGGGGGGGAGACCCAGTACTTC.

The V gene is TRBV4-1, the J gene TRBJ2-5; D is perhaps TRBD2 (5 bases). This CDR3 has 15 residues. V gave up 1 base and J gave up 2 bases, with 11 bases separating them. In germline, CDR1 is MGHRA, CDR2 YSYEKL. This chain's CDR3 is CASSQAPGRQETQYF. The CDR3 DNA follows: TGCGCCAGCAGCCAAGCACCGGGAAGACAAGAGACCCAGTACTTC.

This chain links TRBV3-1 (or the pseudogene TRBV3-2) with TRBJ2-1; possibly TRBD1 or TRBD2 for D (6 bases each). V lost 1 base to trimming and J lost 7 bases, with 17 bases between them. Germline V lookup: CDR1 LGHDT, CDR2 YNNKEL (reference sequence). The CDR3 length is 16 residues. CDR3 in DNA: TGTGCCAGCAGCCAAGGGTCTGGGGGGCCGGGAAATGAGCAGTTCTTC. This translates into CASSQGSGGPGNEQFF.

The J gene is TRBJ2-2, the V gene TRBV6-5, with 7 bases fitting TRBD1. Germline V gene sequence: CDR1 MNHEY, CDR2 SVGAGI. This CDR3 has 13 amino acids. J gave up 8 bases and V 6 bases, and 6 bases lay outside the gene matches. DNA for the CDR3: TGTGCCAGCAGGTCCGACAGGGTTGGGGAGCTGTTTTTT. Its translation: CASRSDRVGELFF.

The V call is TRBV6-1, the J call TRBJ1-6; D is perhaps TRBD1 (6 bases). Germline lookup yields CDR1 MNHNS and CDR2 SASEGT. Deletions cut 0 bases from V and 10 bases from J, with 10 bases between. The CDR3 totals 14 residues. The CDR3 nucleotides are TGTGCCAGCAGTGAAGCGCAGGGGTGGTCACCCCTCCACTTT. This translates into CASSEAQGWSPLHF.

This rearrangement joins TRBV29-1 to TRBJ1-2; 7 nucleotides match TRBD1. The CDR3 is 14 residues long. J was trimmed by 7 bases and V by 4 bases; bases with no gene match: 12. In germline, CDR1 is SQVTM, CDR2 ANQGSEA. The CDR3 sequence is CSVGGLTGQGGYTF. The CDR3 DNA follows: TGCAGCGTTGGTGGTTTGACAGGGCAGGGTGGCTACACCTTC.

The V call is TRBV19, the J call TRBJ1-4; tentatively, D is TRBD1 (6 bases). V lost 8 bases, J lost 7 bases, and 20 bases lay in between. This CDR3 has 15 amino acids. Germline V gene lookup returns CDR1 LNHDA and CDR2 SQIVND (reference sequence). The CDR3 loop reads CASRSQGGLIEKLFF. DNA of the CDR3: TGTGCCAGTCGCTCACAGGGCGGGCTTATTGAAAAACTGTTTTTT.

This clone occurred a few times. The chain carries TRBV6-5 and TRBJ1-3; 10 bases agree with TRBD1. J was trimmed by 4 bases and V by 8 bases; bases with no gene match: 8. Germline CDR1 MNHEY, CDR2 SVGAGI. There are 15 residues in the CDR3. In DNA, the CDR3 is TGTGCCAGCGCTAGACAGGGGGCGCCAGGAAACACCATATATTTT. Encoded protein: CASARQGAPGNTIYF.

For the CDR3, the DNA is TGTGCCAGCAGCCTGACAGGGAGTGCCGCAGATACGCAGTATTTT. Its translation is CASSLTGSAADTQYF. The rearrangement joins TRBV5-5 to TRBJ2-3, with 7 bases matching TRBD1. Germline assignment: CDR1 SGHKS and CDR2 YYEKEE (reference sequence). The CDR3 is 15 residues long. V lost 4 bases and J lost 4; bases outside the gene matches: 9.

The chain joins TRBV7-8 to TRBJ2-2; 7 bases are shared with TRBD1. CDR3 size: 16 residues. Germline trimming cut 5 bases from V and 1 base from J; bases unmatched to any gene: 7. From germline, CDR1 is SGHVS and CDR2 FQNEAQ. Here the CDR3 reads CASSPLRQGNTGELFF. DNA of the CDR3: TGTGCCAGCAGCCCTCTGAGACAGGGGAACACCGGGGAGCTGTTTTTT.

The CDR3 DNA follows: TGTGCCAGCAGTTACTCGTCAGATAACACCGGGGAGCTGTTTTTT. Residues: CASSYSSDNTGELFF. The chain links TRBV6-5 to TRBJ2-2; D ambiguous. Germline CDR1 reads MNHEY; CDR2 reads SVGAGI. The CDR3 runs 15 residues. V was shortened by 0 bases and J by 2 bases, with 7 bases between the two germline ends.

The chain recombines TRBV6-5 with TRBJ1-5; D is possibly TRBD1 (5 bases). This CDR3 is built from 11 residues. The germline V and J ends were trimmed by 5 bases and 9 bases, with 8 bases remaining between them. CDR1 is MNHEY, CDR2 SVGAGI, per germline. This CDR3 is CASSNGGPQHF. CDR3 DNA: TGTGCCAGCAGTAATGGGGGGCCCCAGCATTTT.

This chain links TRBV2 with TRBJ1-6, with a possible D match to TRBD1 (5 bases). V gave up 4 bases and J gave up 0 bases, with 13 bases separating them. This CDR3 spans 17 amino acids. The germline gives CDR1 SNHLY, CDR2 FYNNEI. In DNA form, the CDR3 reads TGTGCCAGCAGTGTACGGGACGGCCTCTCCTATAATTCACCCCTCCACTTT. This translates into CASSVRDGLSYNSPLHF.